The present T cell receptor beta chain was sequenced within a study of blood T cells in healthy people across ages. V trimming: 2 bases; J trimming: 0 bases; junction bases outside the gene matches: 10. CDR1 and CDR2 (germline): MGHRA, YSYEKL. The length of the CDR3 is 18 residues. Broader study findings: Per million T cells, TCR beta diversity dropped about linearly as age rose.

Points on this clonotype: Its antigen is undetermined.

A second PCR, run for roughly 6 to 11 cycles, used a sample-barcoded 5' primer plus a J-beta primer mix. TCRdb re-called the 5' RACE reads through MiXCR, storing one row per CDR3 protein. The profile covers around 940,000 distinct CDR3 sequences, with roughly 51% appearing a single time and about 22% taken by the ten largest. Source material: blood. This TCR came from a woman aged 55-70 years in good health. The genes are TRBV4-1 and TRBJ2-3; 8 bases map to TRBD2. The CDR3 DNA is TGCGCCAGCAGCCAATATCGTCGCGGGAGGACCAGCACAGATACGCAGTATTTT. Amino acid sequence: CASSQYRRGRTSTDTQYF.